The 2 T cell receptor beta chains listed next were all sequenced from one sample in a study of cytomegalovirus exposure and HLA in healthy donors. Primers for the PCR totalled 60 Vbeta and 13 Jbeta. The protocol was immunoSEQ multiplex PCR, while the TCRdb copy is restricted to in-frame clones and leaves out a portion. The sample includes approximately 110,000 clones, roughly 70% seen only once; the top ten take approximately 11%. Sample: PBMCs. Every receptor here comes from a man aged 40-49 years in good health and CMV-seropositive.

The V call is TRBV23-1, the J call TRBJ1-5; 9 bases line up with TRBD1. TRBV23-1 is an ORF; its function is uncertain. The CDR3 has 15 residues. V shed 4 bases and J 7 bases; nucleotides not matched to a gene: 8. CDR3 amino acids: CASSLRDRAKQPQHF. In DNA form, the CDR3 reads TGCGCCAGCAGTCTTCGGGACAGGGCAAAGCAGCCCCAGCATTTT.

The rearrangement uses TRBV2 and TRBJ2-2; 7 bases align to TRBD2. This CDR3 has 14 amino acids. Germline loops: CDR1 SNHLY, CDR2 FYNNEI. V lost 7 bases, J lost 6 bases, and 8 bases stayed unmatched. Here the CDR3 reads CASILGRGAGELFF. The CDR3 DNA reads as TGTGCCAGCATCCTAGGGAGGGGAGCCGGGGAGCTGTTTTTT.